This entry concerns a single T cell receptor (beta chain). Its antigen remains unidentified. Each patient's relapse followed autologous stem cell transplantation, and brentuximab vedotin exposure varied. Complete response, partial response or progressive disease were the best responses. This sample was included in a study of PD-1 blockade in classical Hodgkin lymphoma. Regarding the study as a whole: CD8+ TCR diversity did not rise significantly by C4D1, unlike CD4+.

This table comes from immunoSEQ multiplex PCR, and its TCRdb copy is limited to in-frame clones, with some not included. The sample comprises roughly 90,000 clones, 81% of which are singletons, and roughly 16% rests with the top ten. V gave up 0 bases and J gave up 5 bases, with 10 bases separating them. The CDR3 length is 13 residues. Germline CDR1 reads SQVTM; CDR2 reads ANQGSEA. The V and J genes are TRBV29-1 and TRBJ2-5; D possibly corresponds to TRBD2 (5 bases). The starting material was peripheral blood mononuclear cells (PBMCs), obtained before the second cycle of nivolumab. The TCR originated in a human donor with classical Hodgkin lymphoma. The CDR3 region is CSVEDGSGETQYF. DNA for the CDR3: TGCAGCGTTGAAGATGGGTCGGGGGAGACCCAGTACTTC.